This T cell receptor (beta chain) was sequenced during a study of beta chain features in type 1 diabetes. For the study at large: Age, gender and cell yields were similar between patients and healthy donors. Investigators examined 107,917,701 sorted cells across all samples. Study-wide points: Type 1 diabetes patients showed a moderate but significant shortening of TCRB CDR3s in all four CD4+ subsets.

V lost 3 bases to trimming and J lost 3 bases; unmatched junction nucleotides: 1. Germline CDR1 SNHLY, CDR2 FYNNEI. The CDR3 sequence is 13 residues long. The entirety of the isolated RNA underwent reverse transcription, so expressed TCRB transcripts were sequenced. Produced via immunoSEQ multiplex PCR; TCRdb's table is partial and in-frame only. The table has more than 150,000 clones, around 9.7% seen once. This clone appeared a few times. Its antigen is still unknown. Sorting of CD4+ naive, central memory, regulatory and stem cell-like memory cells was performed via CD45RO/CCR7/CD25/CD127/CD95/CD27. V is TRBV2 and J is TRBJ1-1, with 7 positions matching TRBD1. The origin of this receptor is a woman younger than 45 with type 1 diabetes. Sequences were obtained from central memory CD4+ T cells from blood. CDR3: CASSDRGDTEAFF. The DNA for the CDR3 is TGTGCCAGCAGTGACAGGGGGGACACTGAAGCTTTCTTT.